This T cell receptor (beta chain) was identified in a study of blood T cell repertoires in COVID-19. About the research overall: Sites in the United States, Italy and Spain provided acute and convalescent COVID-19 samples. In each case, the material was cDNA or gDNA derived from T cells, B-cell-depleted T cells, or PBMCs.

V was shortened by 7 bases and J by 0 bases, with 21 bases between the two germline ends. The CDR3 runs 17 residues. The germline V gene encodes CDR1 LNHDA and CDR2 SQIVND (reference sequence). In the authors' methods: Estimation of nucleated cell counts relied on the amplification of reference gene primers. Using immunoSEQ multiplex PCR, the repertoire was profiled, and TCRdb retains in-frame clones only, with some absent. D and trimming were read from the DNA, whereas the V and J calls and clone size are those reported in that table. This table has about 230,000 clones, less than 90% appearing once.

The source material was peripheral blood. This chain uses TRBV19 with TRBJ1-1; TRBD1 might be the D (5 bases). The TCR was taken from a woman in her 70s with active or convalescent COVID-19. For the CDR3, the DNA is TGTGCCAGTACCATTAAGGGGTCAACAGGAATGAACACTGAAGCTTTCTTT. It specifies CASTIKGSTGMNTEAFF.